The rows below give T cell receptor beta chains drawn from one sample of a study of molecular identifiers for immune sequencing clone quantification. One entry per CDR3 protein, called by TCRdb with MiXCR from the PCR reads. In the table there are 85,000 to 130,000 distinct CDR3 sequences, under 40% of which are singletons. Sequencing input: naive CD8+ T cells from blood, with Jurkat cell RNA spiked in. The receptors were sampled from a human donor in good health. Some libraries in this study had Jurkat cell RNA spiked in. The conserved cysteine and the conserved F or W are not part of the CDR3 here.

V gene | CDR3 protein
TRBV27 | ASSLMAGGSDTQY
TRBV7-9 | ASSSAGIEQY
TRBV12-3/TRBV12-4 | ASSDGQPNYGYT
TRBV28 | ASSFLAPTTDTQY
TRBV10-3 | AIKGYEQY
TRBV2 | ASSPGLAGGGQETQY
TRBV13 | ASSLGGRETQY
TRBV5-1 | ASSFGTSGSKTQY
TRBV7-6 | ASSLVDRGYEQY
TRBV29-1 | SGLQALQETQY
TRBV5-6 | ASSLEGTSGITDTQY
TRBV27 | ASSEFVNQPQH
TRBV7-9 | ASSRGRDYEQY
TRBV12-5 | ASGFGTGTEAF
TRBV9 | ASSVRQGGYQETQY
TRBV6-2/TRBV6-3 | ASTLPSTATGELF
TRBV6-5 | ATLQGPYEQY
TRBV14 | ASSQEATRRWGEADTQY
TRBV6-2/TRBV6-3 | ASSYFPRSNQPQH
TRBV6-2/TRBV6-3 | ASSKIQRGNQPQH
TRBV12-3/TRBV12-4 | AGSFGGSQPQH
TRBV28 | ASSRGELF
TRBV6-2/TRBV6-3 | ASSYRPYVQY
TRBV14 | ASSPTGAGELF
TRBV27 | ASSTADGPSGNSYNEQF